What follows are 4 T cell receptor beta chains derived from one specimen sequenced in a study of shared clonotypes between healthy human individuals. The protocol was immunoSEQ multiplex PCR, while the TCRdb copy is restricted to in-frame clones and leaves out a portion. The sample shows about 480,000 clones, over 60% of them seen only once. Sequencing used PBMCs. The receptors were sampled from a woman in her thirties or forties in good health. Some clones in this sample may be carry-over from other donors' samples.

The rearrangement links TRBV4-1 to TRBJ2-1; the match to TRBD2 covers 11 bases. The CDR3 extends over 15 amino acids. Germline values: CDR1 MGHRA, CDR2 YSYEKL. V lost 4 bases to trimming and J lost 3 bases; unmatched junction nucleotides: 2. The chain's CDR3 is CASSLLAGVYNEQFF. CDR3 nucleotides: TGCGCCAGCAGCCTACTAGCGGGAGTCTACAATGAGCAGTTCTTC.

The chain combines TRBV5-1 with TRBJ2-7; maybe TRBD2 (5 bases). The CDR3 contains 14 residues. The germline CDR1 and CDR2 sequences are SGHRS and YFSETQ. V was pared by 2 bases and J by 3 bases, with 12 bases between. The CDR3 is CASSLEPEDYEQYF. As DNA, the CDR3 is TGCGCCAGCAGCTTAGAACCGGAGGACTACGAGCAGTACTTC.

This CDR3 is CASSLGLAGVSSGANVLTF. The CDR3 nucleotides are TGCGCCAGCAGCCTTGGACTAGCGGGAGTTAGCTCTGGGGCCAACGTCCTGACTTTC. V is TRBV4-1 and J is TRBJ2-6, with 13 nucleotides matching TRBD2. The CDR3 runs 19 residues. Per germline, CDR1 MGHRA and CDR2 YSYEKL. Trimming cost V 4 bases and J 0 bases; bases outside gene matches: 6.

The chain joins TRBV2 to TRBJ2-7; D is perhaps TRBD1 (6 bases). The CDR3 has 13 amino acids. Trimming pared 6 bases from V and 3 bases from J, leaving 12 bases between. Germline lookup yields CDR1 SNHLY and CDR2 FYNNEI. The CDR3 reads CASRGGQFYEQYF. The CDR3 nucleotides read TGTGCCAGCAGAGGCGGACAGTTCTACGAGCAGTACTTC.